The sequence of this T cell receptor (beta chain) was determined in a study of blood T cell repertoires in COVID-19. For the study at large: The United States, Italy and Spain supplied acute and convalescent COVID-19 samples. PBMCs, B-cell-depleted T cells, or T cells provided the cDNA or gDNA that made up the material.

Recruits, aged roughly 18 to 100 years, lived in under 25 US areas. Allocation to cohorts depended on clinical history reported by the participants. Generated by immunoSEQ multiplex PCR, the TCRdb table keeps only in-frame clones and is missing some. The sample comprises 200,000 to 300,000 clones, 88% of which are singletons, and about 1.2% rests with the top ten. Sequenced sample: PBMCs or T cells enriched from blood (not recorded which). The sequence was obtained from a woman aged 40 to 50 with acute COVID-19.

CDR3 bases: TGTGCCAGTAGTATAGCGGCGGGAGGGTGGAATGAGCAGTTCTTC. It specifies CASSIAAGGWNEQFF. The gene calls are TRBV19 and TRBJ2-1, with 9 bases matching TRBD2. CDR3 length equals 15 residues. The J segment lost 7 bases and the V segment lost 1 base, leaving 5 bases of the junction unmatched. Per germline, CDR1 LNHDA and CDR2 SQIVND (reference sequence).